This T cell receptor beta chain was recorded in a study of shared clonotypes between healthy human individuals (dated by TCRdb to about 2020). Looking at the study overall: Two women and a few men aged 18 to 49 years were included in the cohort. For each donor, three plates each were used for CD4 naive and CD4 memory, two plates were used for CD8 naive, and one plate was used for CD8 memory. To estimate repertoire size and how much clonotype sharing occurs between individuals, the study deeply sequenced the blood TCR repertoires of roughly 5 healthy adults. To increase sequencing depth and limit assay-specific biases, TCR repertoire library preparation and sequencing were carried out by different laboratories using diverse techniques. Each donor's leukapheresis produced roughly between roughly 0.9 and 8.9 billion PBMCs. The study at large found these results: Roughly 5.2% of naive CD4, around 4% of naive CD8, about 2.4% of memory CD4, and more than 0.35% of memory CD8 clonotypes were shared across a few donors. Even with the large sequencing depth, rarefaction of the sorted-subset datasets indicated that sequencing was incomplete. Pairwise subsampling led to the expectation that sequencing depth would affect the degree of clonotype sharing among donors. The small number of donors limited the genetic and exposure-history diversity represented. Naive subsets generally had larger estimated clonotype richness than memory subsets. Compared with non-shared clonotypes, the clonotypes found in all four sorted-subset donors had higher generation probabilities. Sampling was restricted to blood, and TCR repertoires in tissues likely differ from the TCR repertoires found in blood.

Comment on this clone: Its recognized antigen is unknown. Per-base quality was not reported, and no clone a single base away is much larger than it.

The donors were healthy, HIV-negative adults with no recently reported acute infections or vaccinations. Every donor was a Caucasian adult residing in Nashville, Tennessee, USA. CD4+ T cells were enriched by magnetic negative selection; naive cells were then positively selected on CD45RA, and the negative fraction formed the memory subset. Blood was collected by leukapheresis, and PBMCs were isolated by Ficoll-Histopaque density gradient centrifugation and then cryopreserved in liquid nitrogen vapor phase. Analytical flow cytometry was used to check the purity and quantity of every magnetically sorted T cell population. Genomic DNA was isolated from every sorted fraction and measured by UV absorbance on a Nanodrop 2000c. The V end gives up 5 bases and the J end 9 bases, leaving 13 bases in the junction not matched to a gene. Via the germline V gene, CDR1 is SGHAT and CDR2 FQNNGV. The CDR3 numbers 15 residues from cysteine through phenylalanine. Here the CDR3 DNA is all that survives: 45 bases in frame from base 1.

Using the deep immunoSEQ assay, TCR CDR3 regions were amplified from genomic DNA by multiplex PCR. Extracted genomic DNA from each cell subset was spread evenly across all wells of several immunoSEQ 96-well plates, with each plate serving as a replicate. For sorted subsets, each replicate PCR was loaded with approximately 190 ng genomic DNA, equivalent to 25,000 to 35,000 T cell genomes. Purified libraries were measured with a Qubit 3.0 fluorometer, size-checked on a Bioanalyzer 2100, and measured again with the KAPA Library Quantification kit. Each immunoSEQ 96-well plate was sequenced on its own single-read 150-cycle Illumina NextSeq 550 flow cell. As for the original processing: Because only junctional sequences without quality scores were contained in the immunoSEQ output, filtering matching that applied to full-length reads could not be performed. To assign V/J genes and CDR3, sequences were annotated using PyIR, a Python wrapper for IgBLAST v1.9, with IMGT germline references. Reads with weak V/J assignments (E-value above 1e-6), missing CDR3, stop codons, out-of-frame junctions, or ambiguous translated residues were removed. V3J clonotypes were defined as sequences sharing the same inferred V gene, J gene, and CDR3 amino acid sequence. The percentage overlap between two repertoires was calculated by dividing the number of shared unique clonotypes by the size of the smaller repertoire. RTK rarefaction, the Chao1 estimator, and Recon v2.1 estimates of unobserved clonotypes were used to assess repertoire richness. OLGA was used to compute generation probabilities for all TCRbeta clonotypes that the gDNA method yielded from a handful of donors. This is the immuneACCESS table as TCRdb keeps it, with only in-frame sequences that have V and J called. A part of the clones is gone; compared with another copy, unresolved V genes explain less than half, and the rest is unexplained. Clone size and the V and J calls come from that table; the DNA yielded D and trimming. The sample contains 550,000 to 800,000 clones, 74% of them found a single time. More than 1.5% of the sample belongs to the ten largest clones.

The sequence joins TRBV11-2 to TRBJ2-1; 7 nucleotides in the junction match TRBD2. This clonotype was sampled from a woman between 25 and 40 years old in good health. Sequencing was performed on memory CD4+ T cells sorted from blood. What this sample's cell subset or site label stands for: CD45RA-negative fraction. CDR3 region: CASSKRETGGGEQFF. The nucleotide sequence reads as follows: TGTGCCAGCAGCAAAAGAGAAACAGGCGGGGGTGAGCAGTTCTTC.